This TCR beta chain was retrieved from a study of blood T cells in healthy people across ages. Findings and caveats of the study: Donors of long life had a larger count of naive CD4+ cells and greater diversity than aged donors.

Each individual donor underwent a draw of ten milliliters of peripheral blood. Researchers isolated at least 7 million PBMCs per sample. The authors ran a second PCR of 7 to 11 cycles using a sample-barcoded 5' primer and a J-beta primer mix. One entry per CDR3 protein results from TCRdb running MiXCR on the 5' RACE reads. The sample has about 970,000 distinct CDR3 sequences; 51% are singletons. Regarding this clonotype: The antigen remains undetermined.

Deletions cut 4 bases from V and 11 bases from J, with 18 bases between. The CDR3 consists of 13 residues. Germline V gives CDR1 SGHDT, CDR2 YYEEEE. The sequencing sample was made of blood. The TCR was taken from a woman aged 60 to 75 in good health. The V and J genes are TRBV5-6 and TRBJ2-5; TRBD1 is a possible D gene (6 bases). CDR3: CASSQGQFWEQYF. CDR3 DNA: TGTGCCAGCAGCCAAGGACAGTTCTGGGAGCAGTACTTC.